Below, one T cell receptor beta chain is given with its context. Its antigen remains unidentified. Germline-derived CDR1 and CDR2 are SGHNT and YENEEA. This CDR3 has 13 amino acids. V lost 4 bases to trimming and J lost 11 bases, with 17 bases between them. This entry is derived from a study of T cell responses to AZD1222 COVID-19 vaccine. About the research overall: Second-dose groups at about 4 or about 12 weeks were pooled. General study findings and limits: It was only after the peak T cell response that any repertoires were sampled. Vaccine-associated CD4 TCRs ranged over spike, dominating at 160-218 and 743-854.

TCRdb's copy holds only in-frame clones and misses some; the assay was immunoSEQ multiplex PCR. The table includes around 90,000 clones, roughly 88% detected once. This chain joins TRBV11-3 and TRBJ1-1; no firm D call. The TCR sequence derives from an adult in good health. This material consisted of peripheral blood, taken on day 0 of AZD1222 vaccination. The CDR3 loop reads CASSSLAGVMAFF. CDR3 in DNA: TGTGCCAGCAGCTCCCTAGCCGGGGTGATGGCTTTCTTT.